The 26 T cell receptor beta chains below come from one sample, sequenced in a study of blood T cell repertoires in COVID-19. Assay used: immunoSEQ multiplex PCR; TCRdb lists only in-frame clones, some missing. The sample holds about 360,000 clones, around 90% seen once. Input material: peripheral blood. The receptors originated from a human donor in a cohort sampled during active COVID-19.

This chain's CDR3 is CASSFLPGQGVGEAFF. For the CDR3, the DNA is TGTGCCAGCAGCTTTCTACCGGGACAGGGTGTCGGTGAAGCTTTCTTT. The rearrangement links TRBV5-6 to TRBJ1-1; 9 nucleotides match TRBD1. The length of the CDR3 is 16 residues. Germline V gives CDR1 SGHDT, CDR2 YYEEEE. V gave up 2 bases and J gave up 7 bases; unmatched junction bases: 12.

The chain couples TRBV28 to TRBJ1-1, with 10 bases that match TRBD1. Germline values: CDR1 MDHEN, CDR2 SYDVKM. CDR3 length: 15 amino acids. After removal of 8 bases from V and 5 bases from J, the junction contained 11 bases not matched to a gene. The CDR3 reads CASLVDGTGVTEAFF. The CDR3 DNA sequence: TGTGCCAGCCTGGTGGATGGGACAGGGGTGACTGAAGCTTTCTTT.

The V and J genes are TRBV2 and TRBJ2-5; weak D call: TRBD1 (6 bases). Between the trimmed V and J ends, which lost 7 bases and 0 bases, there was a span of 21 bases. The CDR3 is 17 amino acids. Germline V lookup: CDR1 SNHLY, CDR2 FYNNEI. Here the CDR3 reads CASTLTPGHNYQETQYF. In DNA form, the CDR3 reads TGTGCCAGCACCCTAACGCCGGGACATAATTACCAAGAGACCCAGTACTTC. Full variable domain (outside the CDR3, taken from reference TRBV2 and TRBJ2-5): EPEVTQTPSHQVTQMGQEVILRCVPISNHLYFYWYRQILGQKVEFLVSFYNNEISEKSEIFDDQFSVERPDGSNFTLKIRSTKLEDSAMYFCASTLTPGHNYQETQYFGPGTRLLVL.

The rearrangement uses TRBV16 and TRBJ1-1; a weak D match, TRBD1 (5 bases). The germline V gene has CDR1 KGHSY and CDR2 FQNENV. The CDR3 has 15 amino acids. The V end was cut by 4 bases, the J end by 1 base, with 13 bases between. The CDR3 bases are TGTGCCAGCAGCCCCCTGGACATCGGGAACACTGAAGCTTTCTTT. This encodes CASSPLDIGNTEAFF.

The chain links TRBV15 to TRBJ2-7; weak D call: TRBD1 (6 bases). In germline, CDR1 is LNHNV, CDR2 YYDKDF (reference sequence). This CDR3 spans 18 amino acids. V lost 11 bases and J 3 bases, leaving 32 bases between the germline ends. The CDR3 DNA reads as TGTGCCGCCTTCTTCGGCTCGAGGAAACAGGGTTCGGACTACGAGCAGTACTTC. Protein sequence: CAAFFGSRKQGSDYEQYF. The full variable domain, rest sourced from reference TRBV15 and TRBJ2-7, is DAMVIQNPRYQVTQFGKPVTLSCSQTLNHNVMYWYQQKSSQAPKLLFHYYDKDFNNEADTPDNFQSRRPNTSFCFLDIRSPGLGDTAMYLCAAFFGSRKQGSDYEQYFGPGTRLTVT.

This chain joins TRBV7-9 and TRBJ1-1; D perhaps matches TRBD1 (6 bases). The CDR3 contains 16 residues. The germline V gene encodes CDR1 SEHNR and CDR2 FQNEAQ (reference sequence). V gave up 1 base and J gave up 3 bases, with 15 bases separating them. CDR3 amino acids: CASSLGWGGVDTEAFF. The DNA of the CDR3 is TGTGCCAGCAGCTTAGGTTGGGGGGGCGTAGACACTGAAGCTTTCTTT.

The V and J genes are TRBV12-3 or TRBV12-4 and TRBJ1-1; tentatively, D is TRBD1 (6 bases). Trimming shortened V by 3 bases and J by 6 bases, and 11 bases separated the two germline ends. This CDR3 region has 13 residues. This chain's CDR3 is CASSFTGFAEAFF. The CDR3 DNA sequence: TGTGCCAGCAGTTTTACAGGGTTCGCTGAAGCTTTCTTT.

The V gene is TRBV25-1, the J gene TRBJ2-7; no firm D call. The germline V and J ends were trimmed by 6 bases and 7 bases, with 10 bases remaining between them. CDR3 length: 11 residues. Germline CDR1 reads MGHDK; CDR2 reads SYGVNS. This chain's CDR3 is CASSLRWEQYF. Written as DNA, the CDR3 is TGTGCCAGCAGCTTACGGTGGGAGCAGTACTTC.

The chain is built from TRBV10-3 and TRBJ2-7, with D unresolved. The CDR3 has 13 residues. Deletions cut 5 bases from V and 3 bases from J, with 11 bases between. Germline values: CDR1 ENHRY, CDR2 SYGVKD. This CDR3 is CAISRVQNYEQYF. The CDR3 coding sequence is TGTGCCATCAGTCGGGTCCAAAACTACGAGCAGTACTTC.

This chain connects TRBV4-2 to TRBJ2-1; 14 bases are shared with TRBD2. CDR1 and CDR2 (germline): LGHNA, YNFKEQ. With V trimmed by 0 bases and J by 3 bases, 7 bases remained unmatched. There are 19 residues in the CDR3. The CDR3 sequence: CASSQDRGLAGAYYNEQFF. The CDR3 bases are TGTGCCAGCAGCCAAGATAGGGGACTAGCGGGGGCCTACTACAATGAGCAGTTCTTC.

J is TRBJ1-6 and V is TRBV27; D gene uncertain. Trimming took 6 bases from V and 10 from J, leaving 22 bases between them. This CDR3 is built from 16 residues. Per germline, CDR1 MNHEY and CDR2 SMNVEV (reference sequence). The CDR3 DNA reads as TGTGCCAGCAGCCGGGCTGGTGGAGGGTATCAATCACCCCTCCACTTT. It is translated as CASSRAGGGYQSPLHF.

This clone has a handful of counts. The chain joins TRBV4-2 to TRBJ1-2, with no clear D. Germline assignment: CDR1 LGHNA and CDR2 YNFKEQ. This CDR3 spans 15 amino acids. Trimming took 1 base from V and 6 from J, leaving 15 bases between them. In DNA form, the CDR3 reads TGTGCCAGCAGCCAAGGGGGAGAGGGCAAAGATGGCTACACCTTC. It translates to CASSQGGEGKDGYTF.

The chain's CDR3 is CASSYLGEQPQHF. The CDR3, as DNA: TGTGCCAGCAGTTATTTGGGCGAGCAGCCCCAGCATTTT. This sequence joins TRBV6-5 and TRBJ1-5; D remains unclear. Trimming cost V 3 bases and J 7 bases, with 10 bases left between them. This CDR3 contains 13 residues. CDR1 is MNHEY, CDR2 SVGAGI, per germline.

The chain combines TRBV30 with TRBJ1-2; no definite D call. Trimming left V 4 bases short and J 4 bases short, with 13 bases between. The CDR3 length is 13 residues. Germline V gives CDR1 GTSNPN, CDR2 SVGIG (reference sequence). CDR3 loop: CAWTEITSYGYTF. In nucleotides, the CDR3 is TGTGCCTGGACGGAGATTACCAGCTATGGCTACACCTTC.

The chain is built from TRBV5-1 and TRBJ2-3; D is perhaps TRBD1 (6 bases). The germline gives CDR1 SGHRS, CDR2 YFSETQ. V was shortened by 7 bases and J by 5 bases, with 11 bases between the two germline ends. This CDR3 contains 12 residues. In DNA form, the CDR3 reads TGCGCCAGCCGTTTGACAGGAGATACGCAGTATTTT. Amino acid sequence: CASRLTGDTQYF. Combining the CDR3 with reference TRBV5-1 and TRBJ2-3 gives the whole variable domain KAGVTQTPRYLIKTRGQQVTLSCSPISGHRSVSWYQQTPGQGLQFLFEYFSETQRNKGNFPGRFSGRQFSNSRSEMNVSTLELGDSALYLCASRLTGDTQYFGPGTRLTVL.

This chain connects TRBV3-1 (or the pseudogene TRBV3-2) to TRBJ2-3, with 7 bases matching TRBD2. Trimming at V came to 1 base and at J to 2 bases, leaving 6 bases not matched to a gene. CDR1 is LGHDT, CDR2 YNNKEL, per germline (reference sequence). This CDR3 is built from 16 residues. DNA of the CDR3: TGTGCCAGCAGCCAAGCGTCCGGGACTAACACAGATACGCAGTATTTT. Translated, it gives CASSQASGTNTDTQYF.

The chain recombines TRBV30 with TRBJ2-6, with 7 bases that match TRBD1. CDR3 length: 16 amino acids. The germline gives CDR1 GTSNPN, CDR2 SVGIG (reference sequence). V gave up 3 bases and J gave up 2 bases; unmatched junction bases: 7. The CDR3, as DNA: TGTGCCTGGAGGAGTCACAGGGGCCCTGGGGCCAACGTCCTGACTTTC. Residues: CAWRSHRGPGANVLTF.

The CDR3 loop reads CASSLQGAYEQYF. The CDR3 DNA sequence: TGTGCCAGCAGCTTACAGGGTGCCTACGAGCAGTACTTC. This chain connects TRBV7-6 to TRBJ2-7, with D maybe TRBD1 (5 bases). V was shortened by 2 bases and J by 2 bases, with 7 bases between the two germline ends. Germline lookup yields CDR1 SGHVS and CDR2 FNYEAQ. The CDR3 contains 13 residues.

The rearrangement uses TRBV3-1 (or the pseudogene TRBV3-2) and TRBJ1-2; 7 nucleotides align to TRBD1. This CDR3 comprises 15 residues. V trimming: 6 bases; J trimming: 4 bases; junction bases outside the gene matches: 11. Germline assignment: CDR1 LGHDT and CDR2 YNNKEL (reference sequence). Here the CDR3 DNA reads TGTGCCAGCAGTCCCAGGGGGAGCAAGTCCTATGGCTACACCTTC. It codes for CASSPRGSKSYGYTF.

The V and J genes are TRBV19 and TRBJ2-3; TRBD2 agrees at 8 bases. The CDR3 runs to 15 residues. Germline CDR1 and CDR2: LNHDA and SQIVND (reference sequence). The V gene end was trimmed by 5 bases and the J gene end by 1 base; junction bases not matched to a gene: 5. DNA for the CDR3: TGTGCCAGTAGTTGGGCGGGGGGCCGCACAGATACGCAGTATTTT. It yields the protein CASSWAGGRTDTQYF.

The chain links TRBV3-1 (or the pseudogene TRBV3-2) to TRBJ2-1; D is unresolved. V lost 0 bases and J lost 0, with 6 bases in between. This CDR3 has 15 residues. Germline assignment: CDR1 LGHDT and CDR2 YNNKEL (reference sequence). CDR3 coding DNA: TGTGCCAGCAGCCAAGACCTGAGCTCCTACAATGAGCAGTTCTTC. The encoded protein is CASSQDLSSYNEQFF.

CDR3 nucleotides: TGTGCCACCAGCAGAGATCTCAGGGGGCTCTACAATGAGCAGTTCTTC. It specifies CATSRDLRGLYNEQFF. This rearrangement joins TRBV15 to TRBJ2-1; the match to TRBD1 covers 8 bases. The CDR3 is 16 residues long. V dropped 0 bases and J dropped 3; count of bases not matched to a gene: 4. Germline CDR1 LNHNV, CDR2 YYDKDF (reference sequence).

The J gene is TRBJ2-3, the V gene TRBV27; TRBD2 matches at 7 bases. The V gene end was trimmed by 4 bases and the J gene end by 1 base; junction bases not matched to a gene: 5. The germline V gene encodes CDR1 MNHEY and CDR2 SMNVEV (reference sequence). CDR3 length: 15 residues. The CDR3 loop is CASSSDTSGTDTQYF. As DNA, the CDR3 is TGTGCCAGCAGTTCCGACACTAGCGGCACAGATACGCAGTATTTT.

V and J are TRBV7-3 and TRBJ2-3; tentative D call: TRBD2 (5 bases). In germline, CDR1 is SGHTA, CDR2 FQGTGA. V dropped 2 bases and J dropped 6 bases, with 12 bases sitting between them. The CDR3 has 14 residues. For the CDR3, the DNA is TGTGCCAGCAGCTTACCGGGATCCTCCGATACGCAGTATTTT. Translation gives CASSLPGSSDTQYF.

This chain links TRBV10-3 with TRBJ2-7, with D maybe TRBD2 (5 bases). CDR3 length: 14 residues. V lost 8 bases to trimming and J lost 0 bases, with 14 bases between them. Germline assignment: CDR1 ENHRY and CDR2 SYGVKD. DNA of the CDR3: TGTGCCATCTCGACGGAGGCTAGCTCCTACGAGCAGTACTTC. Translation gives CAISTEASSYEQYF.

The V and J genes are TRBV28 and TRBJ1-1, with unresolved D. V dropped 4 bases and J dropped 0 bases, with 9 bases sitting between them. This CDR3 has 14 amino acids. CDR1 is MDHEN, CDR2 SYDVKM, per germline. The CDR3 reads CASSSDLLNTEAFF. The CDR3 bases are TGTGCCAGCAGTTCCGATCTACTGAACACTGAAGCTTTCTTT.